The rows below give T cell receptor beta chains drawn from one sample of a study of CD8+ T cells in alopecia areata. TCRdb's table, derived via immunoSEQ multiplex PCR, lists solely in-frame clones and lacks some. Of over 120,000 clones listed, about 56% are singletons. Here the sequenced sample was CD8+ T cells sorted from blood, taken at week 4, from a patient treated with tofacitinib. Source of these receptors: a human donor with alopecia areata. Both conserved end residues are part of each CDR3. D genes are given only for firm matches. Size is stated for part of the rows, as once, few or many counts, or as a class when the clone is expanded.

CDR3,DNA,V,J,D,size
CASSFRAGSYNEQFF,TGCGCCAGCAGCTTTCGGGCAGGGAGTTACAATGAGCAGTTCTTC,TRBV5-1,TRBJ2-1,NA,few
CANRDRDTDTQYF,TGTGCCAACCGGGACAGGGACACAGATACGCAGTATTTT,TRBV6-1,TRBJ2-3,TRBD1,NA
CASSVAEYREMNTEAFF,TGTGCCAGCAGCGTAGCCGAATACAGGGAGATGAACACTGAAGCTTTCTTT,TRBV9,TRBJ1-1,NA,NA
CAWSVLQGAEAFF,TGTGCCTGGAGTGTATTACAGGGGGCTGAAGCTTTCTTT,TRBV30,TRBJ1-1,TRBD1,NA
CSGVQGEQYF,TGCAGCGGTGTACAAGGGGAGCAGTACTTC,TRBV29-1,TRBJ2-5,NA,NA
CASSSDETVRSYEQYF,TGTGCCAGCAGCTCAGATGAGACAGTTCGATCCTACGAGCAGTACTTC,TRBV7-9,TRBJ2-7,NA,NA
CASSLGDYGYTF,TGCGCCAGCAGCTTGGGGGATTACGGCTACACCTTC,TRBV5-1,TRBJ1-2,NA,NA
CASSSDQGGNEQFF,TGCGCCAGCAGCTCTGACCAAGGCGGGAATGAGCAGTTCTTC,TRBV5-1,TRBJ2-1,NA,NA
CASSTQGGITEAFF,TGTGCCAGCAGCACACAGGGGGGAATCACTGAAGCTTTCTTT,TRBV7-6,TRBJ1-1,TRBD1,few
CSVVLADGYNEQFF,TGCAGCGTTGTTTTGGCAGACGGGTACAATGAGCAGTTCTTC,TRBV29-1,TRBJ2-1,NA,NA
CAWSVLVGPREKLFF,TGTGCCTGGAGTGTACTAGTGGGGCCCCGGGAAAAACTGTTTTTT,TRBV30,TRBJ1-4,NA,NA
CASTSGGSEAFF,TGTGCCAGCACCTCAGGGGGGTCTGAAGCTTTCTTT,TRBV27,TRBJ1-1,TRBD1,NA
CASSLEAANTGELFF,TGTGCCAGCAGCTTAGAGGCTGCGAACACCGGGGAGCTGTTTTTT,TRBV13,TRBJ2-2,NA,few
CASSLSGAVYEQYF,TGTGCCAGCAGCTTGTCAGGGGCGGTCTACGAGCAGTACTTC,TRBV5-6,TRBJ2-7,NA,NA
CASSLDRWEQFF,TGTGCCAGCAGCTTGGACCGGTGGGAGCAGTTCTTC,TRBV5-4,TRBJ2-1,NA,NA
CASSPSGTAYTEAFF,TGTGCCAGCAGCCCCTCCGGGACAGCCTACACTGAAGCTTTCTTT,TRBV7-9,TRBJ1-1,TRBD1,few
CASSPTVEQPQHF,TGCGCCAGCAGTCCGACAGTGGAGCAGCCCCAGCATTTT,TRBV4-1,TRBJ1-5,NA,NA
CASSFLDRGVVETQYF,TGCGCCAGCAGCTTCCTCGACAGGGGAGTCGTGGAGACCCAGTACTTC,TRBV5-1,TRBJ2-5,TRBD1,NA
CASSQWLGEQYF,TGTGCCAGCAGCCAGTGGCTGGGTGAGCAGTACTTC,TRBV14,TRBJ2-7,NA,NA
CAISGKRGATQETQYF,TGTGCCATCAGTGGGAAGCGGGGGGCCACTCAAGAGACCCAGTACTTC,TRBV10-3,TRBJ2-5,TRBD2,few